This TCR beta chain was identified in a study of lymphopenia after photon versus proton radiotherapy. The data were produced by immunoSEQ multiplex PCR, yet TCRdb's version contains in-frame clones alone and is incomplete. The data contain tens of thousands of clones, about four fifths of them singletons. The CDR3 loop spans 11 amino acids. With 6 bases removed from V and 6 bases from J, the gap between germline ends came to 8 bases. Germline V gene data show CDR1 as ENHRY and CDR2 as SYGVKD. The material sequenced was peripheral blood, taken from a patient treated with photon-based radiotherapy. The sequence was collected from a man over 45 with gastric cancer. The chain has TRBV10-3 and TRBJ1-1; D not certain. CDR3 sequence (DNA): TGTGCCATCAGGGATACGGCTGAAGCTTTCTTT. This gives the protein CAIRDTAEAFF.